Here is one T cell receptor (beta chain) with its context. Its specificity is unknown. The data derive from a study of CD8+CD57+ T cells in acquired aplastic anemia. The wider study: The study obtained an average of 3.2 ug of DNA from sorted CD4+ and CD8+ cells. Healthy donor CD4+ cell samples had a mean of roughly 10 million reads. Study-wide points: For CD8+ Simpson's diversity, patients and controls showed no significant difference. Between patients and controls, about 30 CD8+ CDR3 sequences were found in common.

Genomic DNA, serving as template, underwent TCR beta VDJ and CDR3 profiling. TCRdb fed the reads into MiXCR, producing one record per CDR3 protein. The profile shows 65,000 or so distinct CDR3 sequences, 45% to 70% of them singletons. Sample: sorted CD4+, CD8+, or CD8+CD57+ T cells (not recorded which) from PBMCs. The sequence was collected from a human donor in good health, serving as a control.

The CDR3 loop is CASSPAGTSGMNFF. The CDR3 bases are TGTGCCAGCAGTCCCGCCGGGACTAGCGGGATGAATTTCTTC. This rearrangement joins TRBV28 to TRBJ2-1; 13 nucleotides align to TRBD2. The CDR3 spans 14 residues. Trimming at V came to 5 bases and at J to 16 bases, leaving 11 bases not matched to a gene. CDR1 and CDR2 from the germline V gene are MDHEN and SYDVKM.